The 29 T cell receptor beta chains below all came from one sample that was sequenced in a study of blood T cells in healthy people across ages. A second PCR of roughly 7 to 11 cycles used a sample-barcoded 5' primer and a J-beta primer mix. TCRdb passed the 5' RACE reads through MiXCR, listing each CDR3 protein once. The sample lists roughly 730,000 distinct CDR3 sequences, just over 55% occurring once. Input material: blood. The receptor source for this set is a man aged 35 to 55 in good health.

This clonotype has ten or more counts. The rearrangement uses TRBV7-2 and TRBJ2-7; D is ambiguous. The CDR3 runs 12 residues. Germline V gene sequence: CDR1 SGHTA, CDR2 FQGNSA. V lost 5 bases and J lost 3, with 8 bases in between. CDR3 coding DNA: TGTGCCAGCAGCCTAACGGTCTACGAGCAGTACTTC. Amino acid sequence: CASSLTVYEQYF.

This chain links TRBV6-5 with TRBJ2-1; 7 bases are a match to TRBD1. Per germline, CDR1 MNHEY and CDR2 SVGAGI. This CDR3 contains 16 residues. The ends lost 6 bases at V and 6 bases at J; junction bases unmatched: 14. The CDR3, as DNA: TGTGCCAGCAGCACAAACTTGATTACAGGGGTCAATGAGCAGTTCTTC. It is translated as CASSTNLITGVNEQFF.

V gene TRBV24-1 combines with J gene TRBJ2-5; D uncertain. The CDR3 spans 14 residues. V dropped 5 bases and J dropped 1 base, with 10 bases sitting between them. Germline CDR1 and CDR2: KGHDR and SFDVKD. CDR3 protein: CATSVVGVQETQYF. CDR3 coding DNA: TGTGCCACCAGTGTGGTCGGAGTCCAAGAGACCCAGTACTTC.

The chain links TRBV27 to TRBJ2-7; D is undetermined. The germline V gene has CDR1 MNHEY and CDR2 SMNVEV (reference sequence). Trimming left V 5 bases short and J 8 bases short, with 19 bases between. The CDR3 runs 14 residues. The DNA for the CDR3 is TGTGCCAGCAGTCCCCGCCCGGAGTGGTACAAGCAGTACTTC. Translation gives CASSPRPEWYKQYF.

This rearrangement joins TRBV10-3 to TRBJ2-1; D perhaps matches TRBD1 (5 bases). The V end was cut by 0 bases, the J end by 5 bases, with 11 bases between. The CDR3 runs 15 residues. Germline V gene lookup returns CDR1 ENHRY and CDR2 SYGVKD. The CDR3 loop reads CAISESKQVDNEQFF. CDR3 bases: TGTGCCATCAGTGAGTCGAAACAGGTCGACAATGAGCAGTTCTTC.

This clonotype was seen a single time. This chain connects TRBV7-9 to TRBJ1-2; D is undetermined. CDR1 and CDR2 (germline): SEHNR, FQNEAQ (reference sequence). The CDR3 totals 17 residues. V was pared by 1 base and J by 1 base, with 16 bases between. CDR3 loop: CASSLDIPGGNNYGYTF. CDR3 DNA: TGTGCCAGCAGCTTAGACATTCCCGGAGGGAATAACTATGGCTACACCTTC.

The chain recombines TRBV9 with TRBJ2-7; TRBD1 matches at 10 bases. The CDR3 contains 13 residues. V lost 5 bases and J lost 6; bases outside the gene matches: 5. Per germline, CDR1 SGDLS and CDR2 YYNGEE. The CDR3 DNA reads as TGTGCCAGCAGTCCGGGACAGGGGCCCGAGCAGTACTTC. Amino acids: CASSPGQGPEQYF. The whole variable domain, filled in from reference TRBV9 and TRBJ2-7, reads DSGVTQTPKHLITATGQRVTLRCSPRSGDLSVYWYQQSLDQGLQFLIQYYNGEERAKGNILERFSAQQFPDLHSELNLSSLELGDSALYFCASSPGQGPEQYFGPGTRLTVT.

This clonotype was observed a handful of times. The V and J genes are TRBV28 and TRBJ2-7; no clear D. The CDR3 extends over 16 amino acids. V was cut by 5 bases and J by 9 bases, with 26 bases left in between. Germline V gene sequence: CDR1 MDHEN, CDR2 SYDVKM. The CDR3 loop is CASSPARSLISGVQYF. The CDR3 DNA reads as TGTGCCAGCAGTCCCGCTAGGAGTCTCATCTCTGGGGTGCAGTACTTC.

The chain couples TRBV29-1 to TRBJ1-5; no clear D. The CDR3 covers 13 residues. CDR1 and CDR2 (germline): SQVTM, ANQGSEA. V was cut by 4 bases and J by 7 bases, with 14 bases left in between. The CDR3 protein is CSVADEGSQPQHF. DNA for the CDR3: TGCAGCGTTGCGGACGAGGGATCCCAGCCCCAGCATTTT.

The chain has TRBV28 and TRBJ1-3, with 8 bases that match TRBD1. Germline values: CDR1 MDHEN, CDR2 SYDVKM. The CDR3 totals 15 residues. Unmatched junction bases numbered 7, after V lost 7 bases and J lost 2 bases. CDR3 nucleotide sequence: TGTGCCAGCATTAATACGGACAGGGCTGGAAACACCATATATTTT. This encodes CASINTDRAGNTIYF.

J is TRBJ2-3 and V is TRBV3-1, with 16 bases fitting TRBD2. Germline V CDR1 and CDR2: LGHDT, YNNKEL (reference sequence). With 4 bases clipped from V and 5 bases from J, the junction kept 6 bases outside the gene matches. The length of the CDR3 is 17 residues. The CDR3 nucleotides read TGTGCCAGCAGCCCACCGGGACTAGCGGGGGGGGGAGATACGCAGTATTTT. Translated, it gives CASSPPGLAGGGDTQYF.

This CDR3 reads CASSPSRRSYEQYF. DNA for the CDR3: TGTGCCAGCAGCCCTTCGCGTCGATCCTACGAGCAGTACTTC. The rearrangement uses TRBV11-2 and TRBJ2-7; D unresolved. Germline-derived CDR1 and CDR2 are SGHAT and FQNNGV. The CDR3 is 14 amino acids. Trimming removed 5 bases at V and 1 base at J, with 12 bases between. Complete variable domain (other parts from reference TRBV11-2 and TRBJ2-7): EAGVAQSPRYKIIEKRQSVAFWCNPISGHATLYWYQQILGQGPKLLIQFQNNGVVDDSQLPKDRFSAERLKGVDSTLKIQPAKLEDSAVYLCASSPSRRSYEQYFGPGTRLTVT.

The chain carries TRBV7-2 and TRBJ2-1; 9 bases fit TRBD2. CDR3 length: 17 amino acids. CDR1 and CDR2 (germline): SGHTA, FQGNSA. V lost 1 base and J lost 1; bases outside the gene matches: 5. Written as DNA, the CDR3 is TGTGCCAGCAGCTTAGGTAGCGGGAGAGCTTCCTACAATGAGCAGTTCTTC. It is translated as CASSLGSGRASYNEQFF.

The J gene is TRBJ1-2, the V gene TRBV5-1, with D unclear. The CDR3 covers 14 residues. Germline CDR1 SGHRS, CDR2 YFSETQ. Trimming pared 0 bases from V and 7 bases from J, leaving 13 bases between. The CDR3 protein is CASSLEVLSIGYTF. CDR3 sequence (DNA): TGCGCCAGCAGCTTGGAGGTCCTGAGTATTGGCTACACCTTC.

The chain joins TRBV5-1 to TRBJ2-3; 14 nucleotides align to TRBD2. CDR1 and CDR2 (germline): SGHRS, YFSETQ. V shed 5 bases, J shed 0 bases, and the junction held 8 bases outside the gene matches. The CDR3 extends over 18 amino acids. CDR3 protein: CASSPGTSGGSSTDTQYF. The CDR3 region has the DNA TGCGCCAGCAGTCCCGGGACTAGCGGGGGATCTAGCACAGATACGCAGTATTTT.

The CDR3 here is CSANLNGRGFSYEQYF. The CDR3 region has the DNA TGCAGTGCTAATCTAAACGGGAGAGGTTTTTCCTACGAGCAGTACTTC. The rearrangement links TRBV20-1 to TRBJ2-7; D possibly corresponds to TRBD2 (6 bases). Looked up from germline, CDR1 is DFQATT and CDR2 is SNEGSKA (reference sequence). V lost 4 bases, J lost 1 base, and 20 bases lay in between. The CDR3 is made up of 16 amino acids.

The CDR3, as DNA: TGCAGCGTTTTGGCCCTCCGGGGGGGCTCATACGAGCAGTACTTC. Its translation: CSVLALRGGSYEQYF. The gene calls are TRBV29-1 and TRBJ2-7; 8 bases align to TRBD2. Germline trimming cut 5 bases from V and 4 bases from J; bases unmatched to any gene: 13. The germline CDR1 and CDR2 sequences are SQVTM and ANQGSEA. CDR3 length equals 15 residues.

The V gene is TRBV6-2 or TRBV6-3, the J gene TRBJ1-2; TRBD1 aligns across 10 bases. The V gene end was trimmed by 2 bases and the J gene end by 6 bases; junction bases not matched to a gene: 3. The CDR3 length is 14 residues. Per germline, CDR1 MNHEY and CDR2 SVGEGT. The CDR3 protein is CASSYLGQGNGYTF. The CDR3, as DNA: TGTGCCAGCAGTTACCTGGGACAGGGGAATGGCTACACCTTC.

CDR3 protein: CASNRGDSGADTQYF. As DNA, the CDR3 is TGTGCCAGCAACAGGGGAGACAGTGGAGCAGATACGCAGTATTTT. This chain links TRBV7-2 with TRBJ2-3, with 7 bases matching TRBD1. The V segment lost 7 bases and the J segment 4 bases; nucleotides outside the gene matches: 11. Germline CDR1 is SGHTA and CDR2 is FQGNSA. The CDR3 runs to 15 residues.

This clonotype showed up just a few times. Written as DNA, the CDR3 is TGTGCCAGCAGCGGAGGAGGTTTCACTGAAGCTTTCTTT. It encodes CASSGGGFTEAFF. This rearrangement joins TRBV9 to TRBJ1-1; no clear D gene. The V end lost 3 bases, the J end lost 4 bases, and 10 bases lay between the germline ends. CDR1 SGDLS and CDR2 YYNGEE come from the germline V gene. The CDR3 loop spans 13 amino acids.

This clonotype occurred a few times. The chain has TRBV6-5 and TRBJ1-5; no clear D. V was pared by 6 bases and J by 1 base, with 13 bases between. Germline loops: CDR1 MNHEY, CDR2 SVGAGI. This CDR3 has 15 residues. DNA for the CDR3: TGTGCCAGCAGGAAAGGGATTCAAAGCAATCAGCCCCAGCATTTT. This encodes CASRKGIQSNQPQHF.

This chain joins TRBV5-1 and TRBJ2-3; 11 nucleotides align to TRBD2. The CDR3 loop spans 19 amino acids. Germline values: CDR1 SGHRS, CDR2 YFSETQ. The ends lost 4 bases at V and 0 bases at J; junction bases unmatched: 13. The CDR3: CASSAFTSGGTASTDTQYF. CDR3 sequence (DNA): TGCGCCAGCAGCGCCTTCACTAGCGGGGGTACCGCTAGCACAGATACGCAGTATTTT.

A note on this clonotype: The junction shows a germline mismatch at one end, possibly a read error. The chain employs TRBV9 and TRBJ2-7, with D possibly being TRBD2 (5 bases). Germline values: CDR1 SGDLS, CDR2 YYNGEE. This CDR3 has 17 amino acids. This chain's CDR3 is CASNVAPGSRSGYEQYF. CDR3 in DNA: TGTGCCAGCAACGTAGCCCCGGGGTCCAGGAGTGGCTACGAGCAGTACTTC.

To note about this clonotype: Relative to the germline gene, one junction end is altered; a read error may explain this. This chain connects TRBV25-1 to TRBJ2-3; 9 bases align to TRBD2. CDR3 length: 15 residues. Germline CDR1 is MGHDK and CDR2 is SYGVNS. The CDR3 region has the DNA TGTGCCAGCAGTGGAGATAGCGGGAGAACAGATGCGCAGTATTTT. It codes for CASSGDSGRTDAQYF.

This clonotype showed up just a few times. V usage is TRBV5-6 and J usage is TRBJ2-1; D gene unclear. From germline, CDR1 is SGHDT and CDR2 YYEEEE. Trimming cost V 5 bases and J 2 bases, with 11 bases left between them. The CDR3 sequence is 14 residues long. DNA for the CDR3: TGTGCCAGCAGTGTCTACCCCACCTACAATGAGCAGTTCTTC. It encodes CASSVYPTYNEQFF.

The J gene is TRBJ1-1, the V gene TRBV5-1; D gene unclear. Germline-derived CDR1 and CDR2 are SGHRS and YFSETQ. This CDR3 has 15 residues. The germline V and J ends were trimmed by 0 bases and 9 bases, with 18 bases remaining between them. The CDR3 reads CASSLAGGEKTKAFF. CDR3 nucleotide sequence: TGCGCCAGCAGCTTGGCCGGTGGGGAAAAGACTAAAGCTTTCTTT.

This clonotype appeared a few times. The chain employs TRBV6-5 and TRBJ2-7; 8 bases align to TRBD1. CDR3 size: 15 residues. Germline trimming cut 2 bases from V and 4 bases from J; bases unmatched to any gene: 7. CDR1 and CDR2 from the germline V gene are MNHEY and SVGAGI. Written as DNA, the CDR3 is TGTGCCAGCAGTTACGCTCGGACAGGGTTTTACGAGCAGTACTTC. This gives the protein CASSYARTGFYEQYF.

This chain joins TRBV25-1 and TRBJ1-2, with no clear D. CDR3 length: 12 amino acids. Germline CDR1 reads MGHDK; CDR2 reads SYGVNS. Trimming removed 4 bases at V and 8 bases at J, with 11 bases between. CDR3 DNA sequence: TGTGCCAGCAGTGGCACTACCTGGGGCTACACCTTC. Amino acids: CASSGTTWGYTF.

The chain is built from TRBV3-1 and TRBJ1-2, with a possible D match to TRBD1 (5 bases). The germline CDR1 and CDR2 sequences are LGHDT and YNNKEL (reference sequence). Deletions cut 4 bases from V and 4 bases from J, with 13 bases between. This CDR3 comprises 14 residues. CDR3 sequence reads: CASSPRGAFYGYTF. DNA of the CDR3: TGTGCCAGCAGCCCTAGAGGGGCCTTCTATGGCTACACCTTC.